Listed below are T cell receptor beta chains from one sample, sequenced in a study of blood T cell repertoires in COVID-19. Data came from immunoSEQ multiplex PCR; TCRdb stores just in-frame clones and leaves some out. The data hold about 110,000 clones, with just over 75% observed a single time. The specimen was peripheral blood. These receptor sequences come from a woman at least 80 years old with acute or convalescent COVID-19. CDR3s include the opening cysteine and the closing phenylalanine or tryptophan. The D gene is left open where the match is weak. A clone size is listed for some rows: how often the clone was seen (once, few, many), or a class if it is expanded.

d_call: TRBD1
clone_size: .
j_call: TRBJ2-4
v_call: TRBV19
cdr3_aa: CASTATGAGRQYF
cdr3_nt: TGTGCCAGTACTGCGACAGGGGCTGGAAGGCAGTACTTC

d_call: .
clone_size: .
j_call: TRBJ2-7
v_call: TRBV12-5
cdr3_aa: CASGFSRVGNEQYF
cdr3_nt: TGTGCTAGTGGTTTCAGCAGGGTCGGAAACGAGCAGTACTTC

d_call: TRBD1
clone_size: few
j_call: TRBJ2-1
v_call: TRBV11-1
cdr3_aa: CASSPGTGDVNEQFF
cdr3_nt: TGTGCCAGCAGCCCGGGGACAGGGGACGTCAATGAGCAGTTCTTC

d_call: TRBD2
clone_size: .
j_call: TRBJ2-1
v_call: TRBV5-4
cdr3_aa: CASSFRLAGGNNEQFF
cdr3_nt: TGTGCCAGCAGCTTTCGTCTAGCGGGGGGCAACAATGAGCAGTTCTTC

d_call: TRBD1
clone_size: .
j_call: TRBJ1-1
v_call: TRBV5-1
cdr3_aa: CASSPTGRTEAFF
cdr3_nt: TGCGCCAGCAGCCCGACAGGGAGAACTGAAGCTTTCTTT

d_call: TRBD1
clone_size: .
j_call: TRBJ1-5
v_call: TRBV19
cdr3_aa: CASSAGDRPIYQPQHF
cdr3_nt: TGTGCCAGTAGTGCGGGGGACAGGCCAATTTATCAGCCCCAGCATTTT

d_call: TRBD2
clone_size: .
j_call: TRBJ2-3
v_call: TRBV18
cdr3_aa: CASARDYSTDTQYF
cdr3_nt: TGTGCCAGCGCCCGGGACTATTCCACAGATACGCAGTATTTT

d_call: TRBD2
clone_size: .
j_call: TRBJ2-3
v_call: TRBV30
cdr3_aa: CAWSQTSGNSDTQYF
cdr3_nt: TGTGCCTGGAGTCAGACTAGCGGGAACTCAGATACGCAGTATTTT

d_call: .
clone_size: .
j_call: TRBJ1-1
v_call: TRBV7-9
cdr3_aa: CASSFRGATEAFF
cdr3_nt: TGTGCCAGCAGCTTCCGCGGGGCCACTGAAGCTTTCTTT

d_call: TRBD1
clone_size: once
j_call: TRBJ2-1
v_call: TRBV5-6
cdr3_aa: CASSLTGGSYNEQFF
cdr3_nt: TGTGCCAGCAGCTTGACAGGGGGATCCTACAATGAGCAGTTCTTC

d_call: TRBD2
clone_size: .
j_call: TRBJ2-1
v_call: TRBV19
cdr3_aa: CASSTVLAAYNEQFF
cdr3_nt: TGTGCCAGTAGCACGGTCCTAGCGGCTTACAATGAGCAGTTCTTC

d_call: TRBD2
clone_size: .
j_call: TRBJ2-7
v_call: TRBV28
cdr3_aa: CASSLPAGASYEQYF
cdr3_nt: TGTGCCAGCAGTTTACCAGCGGGAGCATCCTACGAGCAGTACTTC

d_call: .
clone_size: .
j_call: TRBJ2-3
v_call: TRBV20-1
cdr3_aa: CSASNEYSTRGTDTQYF
cdr3_nt: TGCAGTGCTAGTAATGAATACTCCACGCGAGGAACAGATACGCAGTATTTT

d_call: TRBD1
clone_size: .
j_call: TRBJ2-5
v_call: TRBV24-1
cdr3_aa: CATSEPRTGGPETQYF
cdr3_nt: TGTGCCACCAGTGAGCCTCGGACAGGGGGCCCCGAGACCCAGTACTTC

d_call: .
clone_size: once
j_call: TRBJ1-1
v_call: TRBV5-8
cdr3_aa: CASSLEAEPSRNTEAFF
cdr3_nt: TGTGCCAGCAGCTTGGAAGCCGAACCCTCGAGGAACACTGAAGCTTTCTTT

d_call: .
clone_size: .
j_call: TRBJ1-5
v_call: TRBV4-1
cdr3_aa: CASSQDMGGYDQPQHF
cdr3_nt: TGCGCCAGCAGCCAAGATATGGGGGGATACGATCAGCCCCAGCATTTT

d_call: TRBD2
clone_size: .
j_call: TRBJ2-3
v_call: TRBV6-5
cdr3_aa: CASSSVAGATDTQYF
cdr3_nt: TGTGCCAGCAGCTCGGTAGCGGGGGCCACAGATACGCAGTATTTT

d_call: TRBD2
clone_size: .
j_call: TRBJ2-7
v_call: TRBV27
cdr3_aa: CASISSGSYEQYF
cdr3_nt: TGTGCCAGCATTTCTAGCGGGTCCTACGAGCAGTACTTC

d_call: .
clone_size: .
j_call: TRBJ2-5
v_call: TRBV18
cdr3_aa: CASSSTYRGETQYF
cdr3_nt: TGTGCCAGCTCAAGCACTTATAGGGGCGAGACCCAGTACTTC

d_call: TRBD2
clone_size: .
j_call: TRBJ2-1
v_call: TRBV6-1
cdr3_aa: CASSEAGLAGVNEQFF
cdr3_nt: TGTGCCAGCAGTGAAGCTGGGCTAGCGGGGGTTAATGAGCAGTTCTTC

d_call: .
clone_size: few
j_call: TRBJ1-2
v_call: TRBV29-1
cdr3_aa: CSVELRGPNYGYTF
cdr3_nt: TGCAGCGTTGAACTGCGGGGGCCTAACTATGGCTACACCTTC

d_call: TRBD1
clone_size: .
j_call: TRBJ2-7
v_call: TRBV6-4
cdr3_aa: CASRGQGASEQYF
cdr3_nt: TGTGCCAGCAGGGGACAGGGGGCATCCGAGCAGTACTTC

d_call: TRBD1
clone_size: .
j_call: TRBJ2-7
v_call: TRBV13
cdr3_aa: CASSSWDRGSYEQYF
cdr3_nt: TGTGCCAGCAGCTCTTGGGACAGGGGTTCCTACGAGCAGTACTTC

d_call: TRBD2
clone_size: .
j_call: TRBJ2-3
v_call: TRBV28
cdr3_aa: CASSSPGGSDTQYF
cdr3_nt: TGTGCCAGCAGTTCCCCGGGAGGATCAGATACGCAGTATTTT

d_call: .
clone_size: few
j_call: TRBJ2-7
v_call: TRBV4-3
cdr3_aa: CASSQQYRAREQYF
cdr3_nt: TGCGCCAGCAGCCAACAATACAGGGCTAGAGAGCAGTACTTC

d_call: .
clone_size: .
j_call: TRBJ2-7
v_call: TRBV19
cdr3_aa: CASSMFPWDSSAYEQYF
cdr3_nt: TGTGCCAGTAGTATGTTCCCTTGGGACTCGAGCGCCTACGAGCAGTACTTC

d_call: .
clone_size: .
j_call: TRBJ1-1
v_call: TRBV18
cdr3_aa: CASSPLGGNTEAFF
cdr3_nt: TGTGCCAGCTCACCGTTGGGGGGGAACACTGAAGCTTTCTTT

d_call: TRBD2
clone_size: .
j_call: TRBJ2-1
v_call: TRBV19
cdr3_aa: CASSRTSGPSYNEQFF
cdr3_nt: TGTGCCAGTAGCCGGACTAGCGGGCCCTCCTACAATGAGCAGTTCTTC

d_call: .
clone_size: few
j_call: TRBJ2-3
v_call: TRBV10-3
cdr3_aa: CAISPTDRRSGDTQYF
cdr3_nt: TGTGCCATCAGCCCGACCGACAGAAGGTCGGGAGATACGCAGTATTTT